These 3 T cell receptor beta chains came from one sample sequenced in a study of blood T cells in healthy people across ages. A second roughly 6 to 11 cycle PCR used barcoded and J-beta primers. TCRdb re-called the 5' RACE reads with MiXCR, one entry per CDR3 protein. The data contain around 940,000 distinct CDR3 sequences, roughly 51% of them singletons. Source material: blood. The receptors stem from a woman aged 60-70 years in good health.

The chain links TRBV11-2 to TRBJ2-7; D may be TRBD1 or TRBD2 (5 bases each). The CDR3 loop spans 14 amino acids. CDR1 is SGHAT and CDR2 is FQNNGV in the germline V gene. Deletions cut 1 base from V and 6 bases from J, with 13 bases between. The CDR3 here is CASSLAPRDGEQYF. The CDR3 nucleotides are TGTGCCAGCAGCTTAGCTCCGAGGGACGGCGAGCAGTACTTC. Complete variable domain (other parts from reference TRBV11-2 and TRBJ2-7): EAGVAQSPRYKIIEKRQSVAFWCNPISGHATLYWYQQILGQGPKLLIQFQNNGVVDDSQLPKDRFSAERLKGVDSTLKIQPAKLEDSAVYLCASSLAPRDGEQYFGPGTRLTVT.

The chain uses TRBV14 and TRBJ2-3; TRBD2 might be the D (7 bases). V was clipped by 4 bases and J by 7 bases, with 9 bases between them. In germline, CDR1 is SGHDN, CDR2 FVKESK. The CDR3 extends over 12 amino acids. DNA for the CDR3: TGTGCCAGCAGCCCCGGGGGGCATACGCAGTATTTT. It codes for CASSPGGHTQYF. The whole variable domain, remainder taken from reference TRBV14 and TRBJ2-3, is EAGVTQFPSHSVIEKGQTVTLRCDPISGHDNLYWYRRVMGKEIKFLLHFVKESKQDESGMPNNRFLAERTGGTYSTLKVQPAELEDSGVYFCASSPGGHTQYFGPGTRLTVL.

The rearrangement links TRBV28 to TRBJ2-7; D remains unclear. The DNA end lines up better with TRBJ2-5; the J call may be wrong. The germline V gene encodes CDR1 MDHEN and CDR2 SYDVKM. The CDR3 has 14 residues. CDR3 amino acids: CASSVLGKRETQYF. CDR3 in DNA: TGTGCCAGCAGTGTCTTAGGGAAGAGAGAGACCCAGTACTTC.